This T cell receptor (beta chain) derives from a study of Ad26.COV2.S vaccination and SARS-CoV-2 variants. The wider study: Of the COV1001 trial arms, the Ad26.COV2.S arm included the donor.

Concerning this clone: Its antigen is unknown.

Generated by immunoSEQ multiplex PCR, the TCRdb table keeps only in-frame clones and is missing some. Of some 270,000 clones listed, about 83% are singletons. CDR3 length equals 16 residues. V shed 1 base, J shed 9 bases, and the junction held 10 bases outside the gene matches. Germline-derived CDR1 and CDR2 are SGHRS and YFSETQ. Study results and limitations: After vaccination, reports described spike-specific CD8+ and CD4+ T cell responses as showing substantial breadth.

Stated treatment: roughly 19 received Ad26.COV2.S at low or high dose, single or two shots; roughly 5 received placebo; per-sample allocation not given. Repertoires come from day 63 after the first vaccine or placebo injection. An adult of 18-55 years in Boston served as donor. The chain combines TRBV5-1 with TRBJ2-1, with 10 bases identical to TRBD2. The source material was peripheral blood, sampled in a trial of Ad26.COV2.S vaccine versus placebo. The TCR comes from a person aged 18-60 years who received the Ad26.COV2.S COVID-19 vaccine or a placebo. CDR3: CASSLIASGSLIEQFF. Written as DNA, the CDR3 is TGCGCCAGCAGCTTGATCGCTAGCGGGAGTTTAATTGAGCAGTTCTTC.